The rows below give T cell receptor beta chains drawn from one sample of a study of CXCR3-negative and CXCR3-positive naive CD8 T cells. TCRdb re-analyzed the 5' RACE reads; it lists each CDR3 protein once, without DNA. The sample yields roughly 110,000 distinct CDR3 sequences, of which the top ten take up 0.35% to 0.4%. The sequenced material came from naive CXCR3+ CD8+ T cells from blood. The receptor set was obtained from a human donor in good health. Some clones in this sample may be carry-over from other donors' samples. The CDR3 runs from the conserved cysteine through the conserved F or W.

v_gene	j_gene	CDR3aa
TRBV19	TRBJ1-4	CASTDPGGVGDEKLFF
TRBV9	TRBJ1-2	CASTGQGAVGLPYGYTF
TRBV29-1	TRBJ2-4	CSVTTSGRAGDIQYF
TRBV29-1	TRBJ1-1	CSVPGLQNTEAFF
TRBV7-9	TRBJ2-7	CASSSPRGSSYEQYF
TRBV20-1	TRBJ2-1	CSARDPDGTSGSYEQLF
TRBV27	TRBJ2-7	CASSSGQGPPYEQYF
TRBV7-9	TRBJ2-1	CASISGEGASSYNEQFF
TRBV7-9	TRBJ1-4	CATQGAPEEKLFF
TRBV9	TRBJ2-7	CASSVTGTATYEQYF
TRBV29-1	TRBJ2-1	CSVGGVGEGYSYNEQFF
TRBV29-1	TRBJ1-2	CSVEDRGGYGYTF
TRBV7-9	TRBJ2-7	CASSLEGAREQYF
TRBV5-1	TRBJ2-6	CASSLVGTGGQGANVLTF
TRBV20-1	TRBJ2-5	CSAIAETEIPDQYF
TRBV29-1	TRBJ2-7	CSVEEAGVSSYEQYF
TRBV28	TRBJ2-3	CASSSSYLGRLGTDTQYF
TRBV21-1	TRBJ2-1	CASSRARGQYNEQFF
TRBV5-6	TRBJ1-5	CASSLGEGYQPQHF
TRBV29-1	TRBJ2-7	CSANLRDSYEQYF
TRBV20-1	TRBJ2-1	CSARGPLVSGEQFF
TRBV19	TRBJ1-1	CASSLSVGEAFF
TRBV29-1	TRBJ1-2	CSVGDRDYGYTF
TRBV7-9	TRBJ2-7	CASSPRAGNEQYF
TRBV7-9	TRBJ2-3	CASSFDGENTDTQYF
TRBV7-3	TRBJ2-1	CASSLEGFTYNEQFF
TRBV13	TRBJ2-1	CASSFPQAGGPYNEQFF
TRBV6-5	TRBJ2-7	CASSFTGTSGNEQYF
TRBV2	TRBJ2-5	CASSAAIGPDQETQYF
TRBV7-2	TRBJ2-5	CASSFGGVGETQYF
TRBV6-5	TRBJ2-4	CASSAFGGLGDIQYF
TRBV4-1	TRBJ2-1	CASSQGDTRWDEQFF
TRBV21-1	TRBJ2-2	CASRERNTGELFF
TRBV28	TRBJ2-7	CASSLRLAVYEQYF
TRBV28	TRBJ2-7	CASSSLAGDLLGEQYF
TRBV7-6	TRBJ1-1	CASSSGVGNTEAFF
TRBV12-3/TRBV12-4	TRBJ2-7	CASTLRTSSYEQYF
TRBV4-2	TRBJ2-7	CASSSLGVSYEQYF
TRBV13	TRBJ2-7	CASSLVNNPYEQYF
TRBV14	TRBJ2-1	CASSRGNEQFF
TRBV7-9	TRBJ1-1	CASSSTVENTEAFF